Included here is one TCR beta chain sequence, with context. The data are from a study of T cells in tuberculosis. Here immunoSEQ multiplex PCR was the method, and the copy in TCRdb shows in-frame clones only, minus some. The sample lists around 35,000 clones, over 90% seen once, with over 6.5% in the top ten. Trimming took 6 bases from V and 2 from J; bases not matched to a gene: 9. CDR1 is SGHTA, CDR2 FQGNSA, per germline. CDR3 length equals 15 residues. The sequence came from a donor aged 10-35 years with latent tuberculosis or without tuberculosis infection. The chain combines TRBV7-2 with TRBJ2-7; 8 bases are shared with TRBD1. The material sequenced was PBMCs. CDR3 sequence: CASSRQPGQAYEQYF. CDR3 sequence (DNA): TGTGCCAGCAGTCGTCAACCGGGACAGGCCTACGAGCAGTACTTC. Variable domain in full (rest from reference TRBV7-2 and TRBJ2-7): GAGVSQSPSNKVTEKGKDVELRCDPISGHTALYWYRQSLGQGLEFLIYFQGNSAPDKSGLPSDRFSAERTGGSVSTLTIQRTQQEDSAVYLCASSRQPGQAYEQYFGPGTRLTVT.